This TCR beta chain comes out of a study of vaccination effects on CD4 cells after COVID-19. Antigen-specific CD4+ T cells were first expanded with viral peptide pools by the ViraFEST assay and only then sequenced. Following culture for ten to eleven days, CD4+ T cells were isolated. According to the study, vaccine recipients showed no prior SARS-CoV-2 infection and negative nucleocapsid antibodies. Supplemented with 7.5 to 10 IU/ml IL-2 and approximately 9.7 ug/ml peptides, two million PBMC per well were kept in culture. Half the medium was replaced with IL-2 medium on days 3 and 7. Sequenced by immunoSEQ multiplex PCR; TCRdb stores in-frame clones only, minus some. The data hold around 66,000 clones, with roughly 76% observed a single time. Germline V gene data show CDR1 as LGHDT and CDR2 as YNNKEL (reference sequence). The CDR3 has 13 amino acids. With 3 bases removed from V and 3 bases from J, the gap between germline ends came to 3 bases.

Concerning this clone: The target antigen is unknown.

This specimen was CD4+ T cells from PBMCs cultured with HCoV-OC43 spike peptides, taken before COVID-19 vaccination. Indicated subset: HCoV-OC43 spike overlapping peptide pool stimulation. This TCR was recovered from a human donor who received a COVID-19 vaccine. The chain uses TRBV3-1 (or the pseudogene TRBV3-2) and TRBJ2-6; D is ambiguous. The CDR3 spells CASSQGGANVLTF. DNA of the CDR3: TGTGCCAGCAGCCAGGGTGGGGCCAACGTCCTGACTTTC.